This T cell receptor beta chain was identified during a study of T cells after yellow fever vaccination. Study-wide background: Researchers used SMART-Seq v4 Ultra Low Input to prepare fractions that had low cell numbers.

Germline assignment: CDR1 KGHDR and CDR2 SFDVKD. CDR3 length: 14 amino acids. The germline V and J ends were trimmed by 4 bases and 7 bases, with 16 bases remaining between them. TCRdb used MiXCR to reprocess the 5' RACE reads, holding one entry per CDR3 protein. Of about 630,000 distinct CDR3 sequences listed, about 12% are singletons. This TCR was sampled from a young man who received the YFV17D yellow fever vaccine. The gene calls are TRBV24-1 and TRBJ2-7; D is unresolved. The input for sequencing was PBMCs, taken on the day of the yellow fever booster vaccination. The CDR3 spells CATSDSRALGEQYF. In nucleotides, the CDR3 is TGTGCCACCAGTGACTCTCGCGCTCTGGGGGAGCAGTACTTC.